Detailed here is one T cell receptor (beta chain). The target antigen is unknown. The record originates from a study of PD-L1 blockade in urothelial cancer. On the study more broadly: About 90% of the 29 patients were men who had bladder-origin urothelial cancer. Between 0 and 3 prior chemotherapy regimens had been given to patients.

The CDR3 consists of 14 residues. The V gene lost 0 bases and the J gene lost 4 bases, with 10 bases spanning the gap. The germline V gene encodes CDR1 SGDLS and CDR2 YYNGEE. Produced via immunoSEQ multiplex PCR; TCRdb's table is partial and in-frame only. The table has 35,000 to 45,000 clones, under 95% seen once. General study results and limits: In blood sampled pretreatment, TCR clonality below the median predicted better survival.

As for time point: peripheral blood 6 weeks after treatment start. The clonotype comes from an older man with urothelial cancer. The starting material was PBMCs, obtained around atezolizumab (anti-PD-L1) treatment. This rearrangement joins TRBV9 to TRBJ1-2; D gene ambiguous. The CDR3 DNA reads as TGTGCCAGCAGCGTAGCGGCGGAAGCCTATGGCTACACCTTC. It translates to CASSVAAEAYGYTF.